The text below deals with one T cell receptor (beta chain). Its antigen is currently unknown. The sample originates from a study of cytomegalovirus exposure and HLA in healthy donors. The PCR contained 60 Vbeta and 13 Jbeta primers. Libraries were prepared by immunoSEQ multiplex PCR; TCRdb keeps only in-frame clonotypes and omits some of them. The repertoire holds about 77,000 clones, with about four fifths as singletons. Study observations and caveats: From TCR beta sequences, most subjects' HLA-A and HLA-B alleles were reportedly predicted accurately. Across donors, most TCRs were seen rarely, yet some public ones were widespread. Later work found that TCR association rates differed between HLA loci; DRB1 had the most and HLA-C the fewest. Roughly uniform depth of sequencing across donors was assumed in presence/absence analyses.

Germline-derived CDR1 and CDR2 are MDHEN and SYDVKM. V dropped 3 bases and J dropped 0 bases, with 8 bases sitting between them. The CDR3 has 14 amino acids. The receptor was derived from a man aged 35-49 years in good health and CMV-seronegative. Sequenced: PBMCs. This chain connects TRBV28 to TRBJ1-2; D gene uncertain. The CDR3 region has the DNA TGTGCCAGCAGTTTGCGGAGGACTAACTATGGCTACACCTTC. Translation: CASSLRRTNYGYTF.